This entry lists 18 T cell receptor beta chains sequenced from one sample in a study of blood T cell repertoires in COVID-19. The assay was immunoSEQ multiplex PCR, and TCRdb's table has in-frame clones only and misses some. The sample records about 130,000 clones, over 75% being singletons. Sequencing input: peripheral blood. These receptor sequences come from an elderly woman with acute or convalescent COVID-19.

The chain is built from TRBV5-8 and TRBJ2-7; D possibly corresponds to TRBD1 (7 bases). V was clipped by 4 bases and J by 7 bases, with 27 bases between them. Germline V gene sequence: CDR1 SGHTS, CDR2 YDEGEE. CDR3 size: 17 residues. For the CDR3, the DNA is TGTGCCAGCAGCCTACCGGGGAGACAGGGCCCGGCGGGGGAGCAGTACGTC. Protein sequence: CASSLPGRQGPAGEQYV.

This clone was counted a single time. J is TRBJ1-1 and V is TRBV2; D perhaps matches TRBD1 (5 bases). Trimming cost V 8 bases and J 1 base, with 14 bases left between them. The germline gives CDR1 SNHLY, CDR2 FYNNEI. The CDR3 extends over 14 amino acids. CDR3 DNA: TGTGCCAGCTCCCCCCGGGGGAGGAACACTGAAGCTTTCTTT. Protein product: CASSPRGRNTEAFF. Using reference TRBV2 and TRBJ1-1 for the parts outside the CDR3, the full variable domain is EPEVTQTPSHQVTQMGQEVILRCVPISNHLYFYWYRQILGQKVEFLVSFYNNEISEKSEIFDDQFSVERPDGSNFTLKIRSTKLEDSAMYFCASSPRGRNTEAFFGQGTRLTVV.

J is TRBJ1-1 and V is TRBV12-3 or TRBV12-4; D gene uncertain. This CDR3 comprises 13 residues. V lost 3 bases and J 3 bases, leaving 8 bases between the germline ends. CDR3 in amino acids: CASSLSRDTEAFF. CDR3 DNA: TGTGCCAGCAGTTTGTCCCGCGACACTGAAGCTTTCTTT.

This chain links TRBV10-3 with TRBJ1-2; no firm D call. The CDR3 runs to 11 residues. The germline V and J ends were trimmed by 10 bases and 7 bases, with 13 bases remaining between them. The germline V gene has CDR1 ENHRY and CDR2 SYGVKD. In DNA, the CDR3 is TGTGCCAGCGAGAGCCCAGGTGGCTACACCTTC. Amino acids: CASESPGGYTF.

This rearrangement joins TRBV19 to TRBJ1-4; weak D call: TRBD1 (6 bases). V was clipped by 9 bases and J by 8 bases, with 22 bases between them. Germline values: CDR1 LNHDA, CDR2 SQIVND (reference sequence). The CDR3 is 15 amino acids. For the CDR3, the DNA is TGTGCCAGGTCGGGGGGGGGCAGGGACTTCGAAAAACTGTTTTTT. Translation: CARSGGGRDFEKLFF.

This clone has ten or more counts. The chain has TRBV29-1 and TRBJ1-1, with 7 bases fitting TRBD1. Germline V gene sequence: CDR1 SQVTM, CDR2 ANQGSEA. CDR3 length: 13 residues. V shed 4 bases and J 5 bases; nucleotides not matched to a gene: 7. As DNA, the CDR3 is TGCAGCGTTGCTAGGCCAGGGGGAACTGAAGCTTTCTTT. Its protein is CSVARPGGTEAFF.

The rearrangement joins TRBV25-1 to TRBJ2-2; 7 nucleotides agree with TRBD2. The germline V gene has CDR1 MGHDK and CDR2 SYGVNS. The CDR3 spans 17 residues. Trimming at V came to 1 base and at J to 6 bases, leaving 11 bases not matched to a gene. The CDR3 here is CASSEFGRGPRAGELFF. The DNA for the CDR3 is TGTGCCAGCAGTGAATTTGGGAGGGGACCCCGGGCCGGGGAGCTGTTTTTT.

V usage is TRBV7-2 and J usage is TRBJ1-2; 10 bases fit TRBD1. The CDR3 length is 15 residues. The germline V gene has CDR1 SGHTA and CDR2 FQGNSA. V dropped 5 bases and J dropped 0; count of bases not matched to a gene: 3. CDR3 in amino acids: CASSRDRGANYGYTF. CDR3 sequence (DNA): TGTGCCAGCAGCCGGGACAGGGGAGCTAACTATGGCTACACCTTC.

The chain links TRBV6-1 to TRBJ1-2; unclear D gene. The CDR3 loop spans 14 amino acids. Between the trimmed V and J ends, which lost 7 bases and 9 bases, there was a span of 21 bases. CDR1 MNHNS and CDR2 SASEGT come from the germline V gene. The CDR3 spells CASTNTESSISYTF. DNA for the CDR3: TGTGCCAGCACGAACACAGAGAGTTCCATCAGCTACACCTTC.

This clone showed up just once. In nucleotides, the CDR3 is TGTGCCAGCAGCTTAGGGGGCCTGGGAGGGGTGCTACCCATGAACACTGAAGCTTTCTTT. This codes for CASSLGGLGGVLPMNTEAFF. The V gene is TRBV13, the J gene TRBJ1-1, with D possibly matching TRBD1 (5 bases). CDR1 is PRHDT and CDR2 is FYEKMQ in the germline V gene (reference sequence). V lost 0 bases and J 0 bases, leaving 23 bases between the germline ends. This CDR3 has 20 amino acids.

The V call is TRBV7-3, the J call TRBJ2-3; 7 bases match TRBD1. The CDR3 extends over 15 amino acids. With V trimmed by 5 bases and J by 3 bases, 8 bases remained unmatched. Germline V CDR1 and CDR2: SGHTA, FQGTGA. CDR3 loop: CASSPQGLKTDTQYF. The CDR3 nucleotides read TGTGCCAGCAGCCCACAGGGGCTCAAGACAGATACGCAGTATTTT.

V gene TRBV5-5 combines with J gene TRBJ2-7; TRBD2 might be the D (6 bases). The CDR3 runs to 14 residues. Trimming took off 0 bases at V and 3 bases at J, with 10 bases between the two ends. CDR1 SGHKS and CDR2 YYEKEE come from the germline V gene (reference sequence). This chain's CDR3 is CASSLGRVYYEQYV. The CDR3 DNA sequence: TGTGCCAGCAGCTTGGGGAGGGTTTACTACGAGCAGTACGTC.

This clone occurred a few times. The V gene is TRBV6-5, the J gene TRBJ2-7; maybe TRBD2 (6 bases). The CDR3 spans 12 residues. Germline loops: CDR1 MNHEY, CDR2 SVGAGI. Trimming took 10 bases from V and 5 from J, leaving 15 bases between them. The DNA for the CDR3 is TGTGCCACCAGGGACTCCCGTCACGAGCAGTACGTC. This encodes CATRDSRHEQYV.

This clone was observed a single time. The chain links TRBV19 to TRBJ2-1; the match to TRBD1 covers 9 bases. The V gene end was trimmed by 7 bases and the J gene end by 9 bases; junction bases not matched to a gene: 7. From germline, CDR1 is LNHDA and CDR2 SQIVND (reference sequence). The CDR3 is 13 residues long. The CDR3 here is CASKGQGQGEQFF. The DNA of the CDR3 is TGTGCCAGTAAGGGACAGGGACAGGGTGAGCAGTTCTTC. The variable domain in full, with the rest retrieved from reference TRBV19 and TRBJ2-1, is DGGITQSPKYLFRKEGQNVTLSCEQNLNHDAMYWYRQDPGQGLRLIYYSQIVNDFQKGDIAEGYSVSREKKESFPLTVTSAQKNPTAFYLCASKGQGQGEQFFGPGTRLTVL.

The chain carries TRBV15 and TRBJ2-5, with 7 bases aligning to TRBD1. The V gene end was trimmed by 4 bases and the J gene end by 4 bases; junction bases not matched to a gene: 6. Germline CDR1 reads LNHNV; CDR2 reads YYDKDF (reference sequence). The CDR3 extends over 14 amino acids. The CDR3 region is CATSIKGGRETQYF. The CDR3 nucleotides read TGTGCCACCAGCATCAAAGGGGGCAGAGAGACCCAGTACTTC.

The chain recombines TRBV6-2 or TRBV6-3 with TRBJ1-5; TRBD1 aligns across 10 bases. This CDR3 has 16 amino acids. Trimming at V came to 2 bases and at J to 4 bases, leaving 5 bases not matched to a gene. From germline, CDR1 is MNHEY and CDR2 SVGEGT. The CDR3 reads CASSYQGTGDNQPQHF. The CDR3 region has the DNA TGTGCCAGCAGTTACCAAGGGACAGGGGATAATCAGCCCCAGCATTTT.

The sample holds a few counts of this clone. This chain connects TRBV28 to TRBJ1-2, with TRBD1 as a possible D gene (6 bases). Trimming cost V 7 bases and J 4 bases, with 13 bases left between them. This CDR3 is built from 13 residues. CDR1 is MDHEN, CDR2 SYDVKM, per germline. The CDR3 loop is CASTIETGYGYTF. The CDR3 bases are TGTGCCAGCACCATAGAGACAGGCTATGGCTACACCTTC.

This chain connects TRBV27 to TRBJ1-1; TRBD1 might be the D (6 bases). The ends were cut back, 6 bases at V and 4 bases at J, with 12 bases in the middle. Germline V gene sequence: CDR1 MNHEY, CDR2 SMNVEV (reference sequence). The CDR3 is 13 residues long. This chain's CDR3 is CASRLGGGTEAFF. In DNA, the CDR3 is TGTGCCAGCAGACTAGGGGGGGGCACTGAAGCTTTCTTT.